The clone carrying this TCR beta chain was recorded at least ten times. Sorted libraries came from about 950,000 CD4+ or CD8+ T cells. TCRdb ran MiXCR on the 5' RACE reads and lists one entry per CDR3 protein. The repertoire has just over 20,000 distinct CDR3 sequences, about 18% of them found once; the top ten carry less than 9.5%. Germline V gene sequence: CDR1 MNHEY, CDR2 SMNVEV (reference sequence). Between the trimmed V and J ends, which lost 2 bases and 6 bases, there was a span of 10 bases. The CDR3 extends over 13 amino acids. This specimen belongs to a study of neurological immune-mediated disorders.

This chain connects TRBV27 to TRBJ1-2; D perhaps matches TRBD1 (6 bases). This sequence originates from a woman under 30 with multiple sclerosis. The sample was CD8+ T cells from blood. The CDR3 coding sequence is TGTGCCAGCAGTTTAACCGACAGGCATGGCTACACCTTC. Translated: CASSLTDRHGYTF.